Below, 9 T cell receptor beta chains from the same sample are listed, as sequenced in a study of shared clonotypes between healthy human individuals. The protocol was immunoSEQ multiplex PCR, while the TCRdb copy is restricted to in-frame clones and leaves out a portion. The sample has around 1.4 million clones; just under 99% are singletons. Sequencing was carried out using naive CD4+ T cells sorted from blood. The subset here: CD45RA+ positively selected. These receptors originate from a man aged 30 to 39 in good health.

The chain is built from TRBV7-8 and TRBJ2-5, with 7 bases that match TRBD1. Trimming removed 4 bases from V and 2 bases from J; junction bases left unmatched: 10. CDR1 SGHVS and CDR2 FQNEAQ come from the germline V gene. The CDR3 totals 16 residues. CDR3 region: CASSSHAGRGQETQYF. CDR3 DNA: TGTGCCAGCAGCTCCCATGCCGGCAGGGGGCAAGAGACCCAGTACTTC.

This clone has just one count. Additional DNA sequences in this sample encode the identical CDR3. The CDR3, as DNA: TGTGCCATCAGTGAGTCCAGCTACGAGCAGTACTTC. It codes for CAISESSYEQYF. The V call is TRBV10-3, the J call TRBJ2-7, with D uncertain. CDR1 is ENHRY and CDR2 is SYGVKD in the germline V gene. This CDR3 spans 12 amino acids. The V gene lost 0 bases and the J gene lost 3 bases, with 3 bases spanning the gap.

The gene calls are TRBV7-2 and TRBJ2-3, with a possible D match to TRBD2 (6 bases). The germline V gene encodes CDR1 SGHTA and CDR2 FQGNSA. The V and J ends lost 5 bases and 4 bases respectively, with 16 bases between them. The CDR3 length is 15 residues. The CDR3 coding sequence is TGTGCCAGCAGCACGGGGGTTAGCGGCCCAGATACGCAGTATTTT. Its translation is CASSTGVSGPDTQYF.

The genes are TRBV5-8 and TRBJ2-3; 8 nucleotides agree with TRBD2. V lost 0 bases, J lost 5 bases, and 8 bases stayed unmatched. Per the germline V gene, CDR1 is SGHTS and CDR2 is YDEGEE. This CDR3 region has 16 residues. The chain's CDR3 is CASSLEGTSRRDTQYF. The CDR3 region has the DNA TGTGCCAGCAGCTTGGAAGGGACTAGTAGGCGAGATACGCAGTATTTT.

This chain uses TRBV7-2 with TRBJ2-1; 9 bases agree with TRBD2. V dropped 1 base and J dropped 7; count of bases not matched to a gene: 5. The CDR3 is 15 amino acids. Germline V lookup: CDR1 SGHTA, CDR2 FQGNSA. CDR3 nucleotide sequence: TGTGCCAGCAGCTTAGAAGCGGGAGGTCTGAATGAGCAGTTCTTC. Its protein is CASSLEAGGLNEQFF.

The rearrangement joins TRBV5-8 to TRBJ1-5, with no clear D. Germline assignment: CDR1 SGHTS and CDR2 YDEGEE. The CDR3 runs to 16 residues. The V and J ends lost 1 base and 3 bases respectively, with 14 bases between them. CDR3 sequence: CASSLLIGTANQPQHF. CDR3 nucleotide sequence: TGTGCCAGCAGCTTGTTGATCGGTACCGCCAATCAGCCCCAGCATTTT.

The chain joins TRBV28 to TRBJ2-7, with a weak D call TRBD1 (6 bases). Trimming pared 6 bases from V and 6 bases from J, leaving 18 bases between. The CDR3 has 14 residues. Germline V gene data show CDR1 as MDHEN and CDR2 as SYDVKM. The DNA for the CDR3 is TGTGCCAGCAGCAGGGCAGGGGAAAGTCTCGAGCAGTACTTC. Residues: CASSRAGESLEQYF.

This clone was detected only once. This chain connects TRBV2 to TRBJ1-4; D gene unclear. In germline, CDR1 is SNHLY, CDR2 FYNNEI. V dropped 2 bases and J dropped 7 bases, with 17 bases sitting between them. This CDR3 contains 16 residues. Here the CDR3 DNA reads TGTGCCAGCAGTGAACGGGGAACCCTCGAGGGTGAAAAACTGTTTTTT. It is translated as CASSERGTLEGEKLFF. The entire variable domain, with the rest obtained from reference TRBV2 and TRBJ1-4, is as follows: EPEVTQTPSHQVTQMGQEVILRCVPISNHLYFYWYRQILGQKVEFLVSFYNNEISEKSEIFDDQFSVERPDGSNFTLKIRSTKLEDSAMYFCASSERGTLEGEKLFFGSGTQLSVL.

The chain joins TRBV6-1 to TRBJ1-1; D is possibly TRBD1 (5 bases). The V gene lost 4 bases and the J gene lost 0 bases, with 21 bases spanning the gap. The CDR3 is made up of 18 amino acids. Germline CDR1 is MNHNS and CDR2 is SASEGT. The CDR3 bases are TGTGCCAGCAGTGGGAAGATATCCGGGACCCAAATGAACACTGAAGCTTTCTTT. As protein: CASSGKISGTQMNTEAFF.